Below, 11 T cell receptor beta chains from the same sample are listed, as sequenced in a study of molecular identifiers for immune sequencing clone quantification. TCRdb independently ran MiXCR on the PCR reads; one entry per CDR3 protein. This table has under 600,000 distinct CDR3 sequences, roughly 26% appearing once. Sequenced: naive CD8+ T cells from blood, with Jurkat cell RNA spiked in. This sample's subset: FACS-sorted CD8+CD4-CCR7+CD45RA+ naive T cells. The receptors were gathered from a human donor in good health. Some libraries in this study had Jurkat cell RNA spiked in.

The chain recombines TRBV4-2 with TRBJ2-7; tentative D call: TRBD2 (5 bases). V dropped 0 bases and J dropped 7 bases, with 13 bases sitting between them. CDR3 size: 14 residues. Germline V gene sequence: CDR1 LGHNA, CDR2 YNFKEQ. Here the CDR3 DNA reads TGTGCCAGCAGCCAAGACGTGCTTTCGGGGGAGCAGTACTTC. Encoded protein: CASSQDVLSGEQYF.

The CDR3 nucleotides read TGTGCCTGGAGTGTTGTGGGCCCGGAAGAGTTCTTC. It encodes CAWSVVGPEEFF. The chain combines TRBV30 with TRBJ2-1, with unresolved D. Trimming shortened V by 0 bases and J by 14 bases, and 14 bases separated the two germline ends. Germline values: CDR1 GTSNPN, CDR2 SVGIG (reference sequence). The CDR3 consists of 12 residues.

V and J are TRBV20-1 and TRBJ2-7; 11 bases fit TRBD2. Looked up from germline, CDR1 is DFQATT and CDR2 is SNEGSKA (reference sequence). With 0 bases clipped from V and 3 bases from J, the junction kept 7 bases outside the gene matches. There are 16 residues in the CDR3. CDR3 sequence reads: CSARDRGTSGDYEQYF. The CDR3 nucleotides read TGCAGTGCTAGAGATCGTGGGACTAGCGGAGACTACGAGCAGTACTTC.

V and J are TRBV28 and TRBJ2-3, with D tentatively TRBD2 (5 bases). Between the trimmed V and J ends, which lost 4 bases and 2 bases, there was a span of 10 bases. The CDR3 runs to 14 residues. Germline lookup yields CDR1 MDHEN and CDR2 SYDVKM. CDR3 residues: CASSSRDFTDTQYF. The CDR3 coding sequence is TGTGCCAGCAGTTCCCGGGATTTCACAGATACGCAGTATTTT.

As regards this clonotype: A single base separates this from a much larger clone, so it may be a read error. The chain employs TRBV29-1 and TRBJ2-5; 7 bases line up with TRBD2. CDR3 length: 13 residues. After removal of 3 bases from V and 1 base from J, the junction contained 2 bases not matched to a gene. The germline gives CDR1 SQVTM, CDR2 ANQGSEA. The CDR3 DNA reads as TGCAGCGTTGAGGGGGGGTGCCAAGAGACCCAGTACTTC. The encoded protein is CSVEGGCQETQYF.

With regard to this clonotype: The missing conserved phenylalanine or tryptophan at the end of this CDR3 makes a read error likely. CDR3 protein: CASSQWSAETITDTQYL. In DNA form, the CDR3 reads TGCGCCAGCAGCCAATGGTCGGCAGAGACGATCACAGATACGCAGTATCTT. The chain is built from TRBV4-1 and TRBJ2-3; D is undetermined. The CDR3 totals 17 residues. V lost 2 bases to trimming and J lost 2 bases, with 17 bases between them. CDR1 MGHRA and CDR2 YSYEKL come from the germline V gene.

With regard to this clonotype: Its ends do not fully match the called genes, so a read error is possible. The chain links TRBV5-3 to TRBJ2-3; D perhaps matches TRBD1 (6 bases). TRBV5-3 has ORF status, its function being uncertain. The CDR3 covers 15 residues. The CDR3 sequence is CASSLGSGAGDTQYF. The CDR3 DNA reads as TGTGCCAGCAGCTTGGGGTCAGGGGCTGGGGATACGCAGTATTTT.

Only one count was recorded for this clonotype. Here the CDR3 omits its conserved ending phenylalanine or tryptophan, so a read error is the likely source. The chain links TRBV7-2 to TRBJ2-7; TRBD1 agrees at 12 bases. The germline V gene encodes CDR1 SGHTA and CDR2 FQGNSA. The CDR3 loop spans 16 amino acids. V was clipped by 5 bases and J by 6 bases; unmatched bases: 11. Here the CDR3 reads CASSPLLRDRGPEQYS. The DNA for the CDR3 is TGTGCCAGCAGCCCCCTGCTGCGGGACAGGGGGCCCGAGCAGTACTCC.

Note on this clonotype: A junction boundary mismatches the germline segment, possibly from a read error. The gene calls are TRBV30 and TRBJ2-2; no clear D gene. Germline CDR1 reads GTSNPN; CDR2 reads SVGIG (reference sequence). CDR3 length: 14 amino acids. In DNA form, the CDR3 reads TGTGCCTGGAGCCGGAGCGCGAACACCCGGGAGCTGTTTTTT. Translating it yields CAWSRSANTRELFF.

This clonotype was counted only a few times. The missing conserved phenylalanine or tryptophan at the end of this CDR3 makes a read error likely. This chain uses TRBV27 with TRBJ2-7; 9 nucleotides align to TRBD1. With V trimmed by 2 bases and J by 2 bases, 7 bases remained unmatched. Germline CDR1 and CDR2: MNHEY and SMNVEV (reference sequence). The CDR3 contains 16 residues. The CDR3 reads CASSLVSTGGAYEQYL. As DNA, the CDR3 is TGTGCCAGCAGTTTAGTCAGCACAGGGGGCGCCTACGAGCAGTACCTC.

This clonotype was observed many times. The chain uses TRBV28 and TRBJ1-3; tentatively, D is TRBD1 (6 bases). Germline V gives CDR1 MDHEN, CDR2 SYDVKM. Trimming took 7 bases from V and 1 from J, leaving 20 bases between them. This CDR3 comprises 17 residues. DNA for the CDR3: TGTGCCAGCACCCTAACGAAACAGGGCAATTCTGGAAACACCATATATTTT. Translated: CASTLTKQGNSGNTIYF.